This T cell receptor (beta chain) was recorded in a study of T cells after yellow fever vaccination. Overall study: Using CD3, CD45RA, CCR7 and CD95, the EM, EMRA, CM and Tscm memory subsets were sorted. Study-level results: Vaccine-responding clonotypes were almost all undetectable in sorted memory subsets on day 0. Weaker overall, the secondary response nonetheless peaked faster (day 5 versus 15).

TCRdb re-called the 5' RACE reads with MiXCR, one entry per CDR3 protein. The sample lists about 58,000 distinct CDR3 sequences; approximately 6% were seen once. The CDR3 covers 13 residues. Germline assignment: CDR1 DFQATT and CDR2 SNEGSKA (reference sequence). With 6 bases removed from V and 5 bases from J, the gap between germline ends came to 16 bases. The chain employs TRBV20-1 and TRBJ1-1, with D possibly being TRBD1 (5 bases). The specimen was PBMCs, either bulk or a sorted T-cell subset (CD4+, CD8+, memory, or dextramer-sorted; not recorded which), collected on the day of the yellow fever booster vaccination. The sequence came from a man aged 18 to 35 who received the YFV17D yellow fever vaccine. This chain's CDR3 is CSAEAGSGTEAFF. The CDR3 DNA is TGCAGTGCCGAGGCAGGGTCAGGAACTGAAGCTTTCTTT.